This is a list of T cell receptor beta chains from one sample in a study of blood T cells in healthy people across ages. Using its own MiXCR run on the 5' RACE reads, TCRdb lists one record per CDR3 protein. The sample has about a million distinct CDR3 sequences; 45% to 50% are singletons. Sequences were obtained from blood. All receptors come from a young man in good health. CDR3s leave out the opening cysteine and the closing phenylalanine or tryptophan. The order of the fields is clone size, V gene, CDR3 length, CDR3 protein. For some rows the clone size is stated as once, few or many, or as a class when expanded; others skip it.

size: .; V: TRBV20-1; length: 15; CDR3: SASWFLRQGSYNEQY
size: .; V: TRBV7-9; length: 12; CDR3: ASSSRGDYYEQY
size: few; V: TRBV18; length: 13; CDR3: ASSPRTGTEYGYT
size: .; V: TRBV11-2; length: 12; CDR3: ASSGTRTVEGYT
size: .; V: TRBV12-3/TRBV12-4; length: 15; CDR3: ASSSTSGGAYYNEQF
size: few; V: TRBV11-2; length: 10; CDR3: ASRSRQNIQY
size: .; V: TRBV29-1; length: 8; CDR3: SVEVYEQF
size: .; V: TRBV5-1; length: 16; CDR3: ASSLTVTGTGSTDTQY
size: .; V: TRBV6-2/TRBV6-3; length: 14; CDR3: ASTLTGGYSNQPQH
size: .; V: TRBV4-3; length: 14; CDR3: ASSQAESGGREKLF
size: few; V: TRBV7-9; length: 13; CDR3: ASSFSRALQETQY
size: .; V: TRBV7-4; length: 13; CDR3: ASSPPGLDTDAQY
size: few; V: TRBV2; length: 13; CDR3: ASSGLADSTDTQY
size: once; V: TRBV28; length: 9; CDR3: ASRTWETQY
size: .; V: TRBV7-8; length: 12; CDR3: ASSLDGTRGTQY
size: many; V: TRBV4-2; length: 13; CDR3: ASSQDPSSSYEQY
size: .; V: TRBV6-1; length: 13; CDR3: ASSDELGPPDTQY
size: .; V: TRBV7-2; length: 9; CDR3: ASSLRGPQH
size: .; V: TRBV12-3/TRBV12-4; length: 13; CDR3: ASSWDRGDQETQY
size: .; V: TRBV4-1; length: 15; CDR3: ASSQEGSGVGGNIQY
size: .; V: TRBV25-1; length: 12; CDR3: ASSVSSIYNEQY
size: .; V: TRBV5-1; length: 13; CDR3: ASGPGLAGNNEQF
size: .; V: TRBV29-1; length: 10; CDR3: SKTAGPDTQY
size: .; V: TRBV7-9; length: 12; CDR3: ASSLEARDNEQF
size: few; V: TRBV6-5; length: 14; CDR3: ASSYLPGGTQYEQY
size: .; V: TRBV7-2; length: 13; CDR3: ASSLQTGHNEKLF
size: once; V: TRBV7-8; length: 12; CDR3: ASSEGHPTYEQY
size: .; V: TRBV5-6; length: 12; CDR3: ASSLGTSKNIQY
size: .; V: TRBV15; length: 12; CDR3: ATTRLAVYNEQF
size: .; V: TRBV3-1; length: 13; CDR3: ASRLSGISTDTQY
size: .; V: TRBV4-2; length: 14; CDR3: ASSQDSQGSAQPQH
size: .; V: TRBV5-1; length: 11; CDR3: ASSLVVVNEQF
size: .; V: TRBV6-5; length: 9; CDR3: ASSYRTVQY
size: .; V: TRBV3-1; length: 10; CDR3: ASSQRLGKLF
size: once; V: TRBV10-3; length: 11; CDR3: ATTSANTGELF
size: .; V: TRBV4-2; length: 18; CDR3: ASSRHRTGTSGGVQETQY
size: few; V: TRBV29-1; length: 15; CDR3: SVEDGARLAGKFEQY
size: few; V: TRBV27; length: 11; CDR3: ASSLGQTAPLH
size: few; V: TRBV28; length: 14; CDR3: ASSALLAGEFNEQF
size: .; V: TRBV6-5; length: 13; CDR3: ASSYTDSGANVLT
size: .; V: TRBV12-3/TRBV12-4; length: 13; CDR3: ASSPPGQDNEKLF
size: once; V: TRBV14; length: 14; CDR3: ASSHQIGDRAEKLF
size: .; V: TRBV6-6; length: 10; CDR3: ASRPRLYEQY
size: .; V: TRBV3-1; length: 13; CDR3: ASSRGASSYNEQF
size: .; V: TRBV6-5; length: 9; CDR3: ASRKGDTQY
size: .; V: TRBV5-1; length: 14; CDR3: ASSLGVSVHQETQY
size: .; V: TRBV11-3; length: 12; CDR3: ASSLGQGGGEAF
size: few; V: TRBV28; length: 13; CDR3: ASSPTGNTGETQY
size: .; V: TRBV5-1; length: 14; CDR3: ASSLGPGGSNYGYT
size: .; V: TRBV9; length: 12; CDR3: ASSPRLGAYEQY
size: .; V: TRBV20-1; length: 10; CDR3: SAHPPTDTQY
size: .; V: TRBV4-3; length: 15; CDR3: ASATGQGYSGANVLT
size: few; V: TRBV4-1; length: 10; CDR3: ASSQPQETQY
size: .; V: TRBV20-1; length: 13; CDR3: SASLGRGGYNEQF
size: few; V: TRBV20-1; length: 12; CDR3: SARDPLGFYEQY
size: few; V: TRBV5-1; length: 13; CDR3: ASSWQGGSYNEQF
size: .; V: TRBV4-1; length: 14; CDR3: VSSQDRRGGYNEQF